This T cell receptor (beta chain) is drawn from a study of control samples from healthy donors and cancer patients. Data came from immunoSEQ multiplex PCR; TCRdb stores just in-frame clones and leaves some out. This sample has about 130,000 clones; 80% to 95% occur once, and the top ten carry 8.6%. The CDR3 sequence is 15 residues long. Looked up from germline, CDR1 is SEHNR and CDR2 is FQNEAQ (reference sequence). Trimming stripped 5 bases from V and 0 bases from J, with 14 bases between. The chain joins TRBV7-9 to TRBJ2-7; D is uncertain. Input material: blood. The TCR originated in a man aged 18 to 29 in good health. DNA for the CDR3: TGTGCCAGCAGCCAAAGGGCGTCGAGCTCCTACGAGCAGTACTTC. As protein: CASSQRASSSYEQYF.